Reported below is one T cell receptor beta chain. It was with a sample-barcoded 5' primer and a J-beta primer mix that a second PCR of roughly 7 to 12 cycles was run. MiXCR, run by TCRdb on the 5' RACE reads, gives a single entry per CDR3 protein. The sample has under 1,000,000 distinct CDR3 sequences; roughly 34% are singletons. These data originate in a study of blood T cells in healthy people across ages. V lost 5 bases to trimming and J lost 6 bases; unmatched junction nucleotides: 11. This CDR3 contains 16 residues. Germline CDR1 SGHTA, CDR2 FQGNSA. The sample taken for sequencing was blood. This chain joins TRBV7-2 and TRBJ2-3, with 10 bases matching TRBD2. This clonotype originated in a man younger than 35 in good health. The CDR3 bases are TGTGCCAGCAGCCCACATAGCGGGGGGCCCGGTGATACGCAGTATTTT. Protein: CASSPHSGGPGDTQYF.